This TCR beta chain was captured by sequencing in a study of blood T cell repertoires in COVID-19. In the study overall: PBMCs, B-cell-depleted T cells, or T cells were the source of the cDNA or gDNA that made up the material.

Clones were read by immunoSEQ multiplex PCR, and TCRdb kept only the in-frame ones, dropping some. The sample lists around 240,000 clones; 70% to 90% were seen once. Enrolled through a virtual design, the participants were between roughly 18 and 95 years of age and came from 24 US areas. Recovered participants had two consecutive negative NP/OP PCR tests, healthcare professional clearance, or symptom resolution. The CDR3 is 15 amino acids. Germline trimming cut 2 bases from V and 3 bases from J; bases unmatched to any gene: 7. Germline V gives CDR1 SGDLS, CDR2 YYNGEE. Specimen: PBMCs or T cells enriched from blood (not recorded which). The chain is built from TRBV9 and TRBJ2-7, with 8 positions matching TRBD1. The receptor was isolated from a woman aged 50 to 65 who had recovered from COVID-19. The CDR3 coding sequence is TGTGCCAGCAGCGTCGGACAGGGCAGCGGCTACGAGCAGTACTTC. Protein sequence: CASSVGQGSGYEQYF.